Below, one T cell receptor (beta chain) is given with its context. Its specificity is not known. This entry belongs to a study of T cell responses to AZD1222 COVID-19 vaccine. The CDR3 has 14 amino acids. The V end lost 2 bases, the J end lost 4 bases, and 11 bases lay between the germline ends. Germline CDR1 reads SGHVS; CDR2 reads FQNEAQ. The method was immunoSEQ multiplex PCR; TCRdb's version includes in-frame clones alone and lacks a portion of them. This table holds 130,000 to 150,000 clones, approximately 90% found once. Study-level findings and limits: The sample set comprised mostly white British donors with more females, and clonal diversity was possibly underestimated. Unmutated variant regions reportedly attract nearly half of all spike-specific TCRs.

The source is an adult in good health. The V and J genes are TRBV7-8 and TRBJ2-5; no reliable D call. Here the sequenced sample was peripheral blood, taken on day 0 of AZD1222 vaccination. The DNA for the CDR3 is TGTGCCAGCAGCTTATGGGGAAGTAGAGAGACCCAGTACTTC. Translation gives CASSLWGSRETQYF. Filled out from reference TRBV7-8 and TRBJ2-5, the complete variable domain reads GAGVSQSPRYKVAKRGQDVALRCDPISGHVSLFWYQQALGQGPEFLTYFQNEAQLDKSGLPSDRFFAERPEGSVSTLKIQRTQQEDSAVYLCASSLWGSRETQYFGPGTRLLVL.